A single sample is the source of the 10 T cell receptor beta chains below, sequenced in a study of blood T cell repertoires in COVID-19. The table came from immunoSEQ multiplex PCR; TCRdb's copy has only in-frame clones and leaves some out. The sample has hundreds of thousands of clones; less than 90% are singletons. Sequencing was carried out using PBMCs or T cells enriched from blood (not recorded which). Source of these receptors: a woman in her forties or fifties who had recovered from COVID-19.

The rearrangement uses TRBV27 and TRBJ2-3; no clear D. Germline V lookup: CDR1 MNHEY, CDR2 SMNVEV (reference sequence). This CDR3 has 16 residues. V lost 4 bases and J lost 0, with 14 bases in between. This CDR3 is CASSSQARVSTDTQYF. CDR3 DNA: TGTGCCAGCAGTTCACAAGCCCGGGTCAGCACAGATACGCAGTATTTT.

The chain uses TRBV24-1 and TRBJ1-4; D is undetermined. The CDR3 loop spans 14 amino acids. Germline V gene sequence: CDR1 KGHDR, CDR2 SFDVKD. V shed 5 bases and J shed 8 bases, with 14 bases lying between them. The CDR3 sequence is CATSGPPPGEKLFF. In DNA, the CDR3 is TGTGCCACCAGTGGGCCTCCTCCGGGAGAAAAACTGTTTTTT.

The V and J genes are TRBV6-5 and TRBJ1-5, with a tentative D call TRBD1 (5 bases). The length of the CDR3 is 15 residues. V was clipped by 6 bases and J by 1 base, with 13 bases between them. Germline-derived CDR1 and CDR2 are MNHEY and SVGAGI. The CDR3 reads CASSKTTVSNQPQHF. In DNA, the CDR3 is TGTGCCAGCAGCAAGACGACAGTCAGCAATCAGCCCCAGCATTTT.

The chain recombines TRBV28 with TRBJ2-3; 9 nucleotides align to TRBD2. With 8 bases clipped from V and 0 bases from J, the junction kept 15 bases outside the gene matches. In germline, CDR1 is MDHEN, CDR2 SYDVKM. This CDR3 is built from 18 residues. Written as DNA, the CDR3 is TGTGCCAGCGATTGGTGGCTAGCGGGAAGCCCTAGCACAGATACGCAGTATTTT. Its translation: CASDWWLAGSPSTDTQYF.

CDR3 nucleotide sequence: TGTGCCAGCAGGCAAGGGACAATGAACACTGAAGCTTTCTTT. Translation: CASRQGTMNTEAFF. The chain joins TRBV6-5 to TRBJ1-1; the D gene is possibly TRBD1 (6 bases). V lost 6 bases and J lost 0, with 11 bases in between. Per germline, CDR1 MNHEY and CDR2 SVGAGI. The CDR3 length is 14 residues.

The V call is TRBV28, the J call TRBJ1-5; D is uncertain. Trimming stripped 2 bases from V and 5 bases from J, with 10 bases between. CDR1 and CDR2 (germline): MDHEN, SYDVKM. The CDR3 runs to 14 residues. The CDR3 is CASSLGGSHQPQHF. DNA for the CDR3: TGTGCCAGCAGTTTAGGAGGGTCTCATCAGCCCCAGCATTTT.

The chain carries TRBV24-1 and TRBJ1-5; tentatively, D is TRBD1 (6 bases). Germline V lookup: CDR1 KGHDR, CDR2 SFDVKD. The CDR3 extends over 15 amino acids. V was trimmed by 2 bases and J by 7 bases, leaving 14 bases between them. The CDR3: CATSDSTGPDQPQHF. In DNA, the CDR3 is TGTGCCACCAGTGATTCGACAGGTCCTGACCAGCCCCAGCATTTT.

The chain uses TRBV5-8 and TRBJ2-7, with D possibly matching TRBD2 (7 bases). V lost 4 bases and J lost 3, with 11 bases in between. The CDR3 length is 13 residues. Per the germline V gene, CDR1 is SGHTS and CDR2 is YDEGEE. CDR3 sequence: CASSLGGLYEQYF. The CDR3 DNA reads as TGTGCCAGCAGCCTGGGGGGGCTCTACGAGCAGTACTTC.

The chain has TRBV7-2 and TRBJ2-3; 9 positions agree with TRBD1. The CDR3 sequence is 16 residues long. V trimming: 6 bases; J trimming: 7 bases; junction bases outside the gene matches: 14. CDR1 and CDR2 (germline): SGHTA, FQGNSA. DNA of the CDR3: TGTGCCAGCAGTCGGACCCGGACAGGGGACAGTTATACGCAGTATTTT. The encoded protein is CASSRTRTGDSYTQYF.

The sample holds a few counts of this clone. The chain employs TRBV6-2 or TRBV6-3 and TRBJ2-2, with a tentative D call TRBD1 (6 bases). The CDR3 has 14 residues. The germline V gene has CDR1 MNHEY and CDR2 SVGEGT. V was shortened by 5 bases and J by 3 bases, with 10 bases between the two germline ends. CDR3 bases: TGTGCCAGCAGTGGGCAGGGGTACACCGGGGAGCTGTTTTTT. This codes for CASSGQGYTGELFF.